The rows below give T cell receptor beta chains drawn from one sample of a study of T cell responses to AZD1222 COVID-19 vaccine. Some clones are missing from TCRdb's copy, which holds only in-frame ones; the method was immunoSEQ multiplex PCR. This repertoire shows 90,000 to 150,000 clones, around 87% found once; its top ten account for 3% to 4%. The specimen was peripheral blood, collected on day 0 of AZD1222 vaccination. All receptors come from an adult in good health. The CDR3 runs from the conserved cysteine through the conserved F or W. The order of the fields is J gene, D gene, V gene, clone size, CDR3 protein, CDR3 DNA. D genes are given only for firm matches. Clone sizes are given selectively: once, few, many, or a class where the clone is expanded.

J: TRBJ2-7; D: .; V: TRBV3-1/TRBV3-2; size: .; CDR3: CASRGTHYEQYF; DNA: TGTGCCAGCAGGGGGACCCATTACGAGCAGTACTTC
J: TRBJ1-1; D: .; V: TRBV2; size: .; CDR3: CASSEPPLGGNTEAFF; DNA: TGTGCCAGCAGTGAACCACCCCTGGGAGGGAACACTGAAGCTTTCTTT
J: TRBJ2-7; D: .; V: TRBV15; size: .; CDR3: CATSRVVFQKEQYF; DNA: TGTGCCACCAGCAGAGTTGTGTTTCAGAAGGAGCAGTACTTC
J: TRBJ2-5; D: TRBD2; V: TRBV10-3; size: .; CDR3: CATGGGQETQYF; DNA: TGTGCCACCGGCGGGGGGCAAGAGACCCAGTACTTC
J: TRBJ1-5; D: TRBD1; V: TRBV7-9; size: .; CDR3: CASSFSTGDSQPQHF; DNA: TGTGCCAGCAGCTTTTCGACAGGGGATAGCCAGCCCCAGCATTTT
J: TRBJ1-5; D: .; V: TRBV9; size: .; CDR3: CASSVGPDTDRQPQHF; DNA: TGTGCCAGCAGCGTGGGACCCGATACAGATCGTCAGCCCCAGCATTTT
J: TRBJ1-3; D: .; V: TRBV5-6; size: .; CDR3: CASTLLTVSGNTIYF; DNA: TGTGCCAGCACCCTACTGACCGTGTCTGGAAACACCATATATTTT
J: TRBJ2-6; D: .; V: TRBV25-1; size: .; CDR3: CASSPIVGSGANVLTF; DNA: TGTGCCAGCAGTCCCATCGTAGGGTCTGGGGCCAACGTCCTGACTTTC
J: TRBJ1-6; D: .; V: TRBV7-3; size: few; CDR3: CASSSQSGDSPLHF; DNA: TGTGCCAGCAGCAGCCAGTCAGGAGATTCACCCCTCCACTTT
J: TRBJ1-2; D: .; V: TRBV18; size: .; CDR3: CASSPKVSGDYGYTF; DNA: TGTGCCAGCTCACCCAAGGTATCAGGGGACTATGGCTACACCTTC
J: TRBJ2-3; D: .; V: TRBV9; size: .; CDR3: CASSPRTASTDTQYF; DNA: TGTGCCAGCAGCCCACGGACAGCTAGCACAGATACGCAGTATTTT
J: TRBJ1-1; D: .; V: TRBV29-1; size: .; CDR3: CSVEPSGATEAFF; DNA: TGCAGCGTTGAGCCATCCGGGGCCACTGAAGCTTTCTTT
J: TRBJ2-7; D: .; V: TRBV15; size: once; CDR3: CATSRDRGISYEQYF; DNA: TGTGCCACCAGCAGAGATCGAGGGATCTCCTACGAGCAGTACTTC
J: TRBJ2-7; D: .; V: TRBV7-6; size: few; CDR3: CASSPDYSSYEQYF; DNA: TGTGCCAGCAGCCCTGACTATTCCTCCTACGAGCAGTACTTC
J: TRBJ1-1; D: .; V: TRBV7-6; size: .; CDR3: CASSRGLQNTEAFF; DNA: TGTGCCAGCAGTCGCGGACTACAGAACACTGAAGCTTTCTTT
J: TRBJ2-1; D: .; V: TRBV5-8; size: .; CDR3: CASSWAGYKFNEQFF; DNA: TGTGCCAGCAGCTGGGCAGGGTACAAGTTCAATGAGCAGTTCTTC
J: TRBJ2-1; D: .; V: TRBV11-3; size: .; CDR3: CASSLRQHNEQFF; DNA: TGTGCCAGCAGCTTGCGACAGCACAATGAGCAGTTCTTC
J: TRBJ1-1; D: .; V: TRBV6-2/TRBV6-3; size: .; CDR3: CASSYSVPTEAFF; DNA: TGTGCCAGCAGTTACTCGGTACCCACTGAAGCTTTCTTT
J: TRBJ2-3; D: .; V: TRBV4-2; size: .; CDR3: CASSQEVEADTQYF; DNA: TGTGCCAGCAGCCAAGAGGTAGAGGCAGATACGCAGTATTTT
J: TRBJ1-2; D: .; V: TRBV3-1/TRBV3-2; size: .; CDR3: CASSQDWGGYTF; DNA: TGTGCCAGCAGCCAAGATTGGGGTGGCTACACCTTC
J: TRBJ2-2; D: TRBD2; V: TRBV6-2/TRBV6-3; size: .; CDR3: CASSYTRLAGAGELFF; DNA: TGTGCCAGCAGTTACACCCGACTAGCGGGGGCCGGGGAGCTGTTTTTT
J: TRBJ1-5; D: .; V: TRBV19; size: .; CDR3: CASSIGQESNQPQHF; DNA: TGTGCCAGTAGTATAGGGCAGGAGTCCAATCAGCCCCAGCATTTT
J: TRBJ1-1; D: .; V: TRBV7-3; size: .; CDR3: CASSPGGRSTEAFF; DNA: TGTGCCAGCAGCCCAGGCGGTCGGAGCACTGAAGCTTTCTTT
J: TRBJ1-1; D: .; V: TRBV7-6; size: .; CDR3: CATFRYLGPNTEAFF; DNA: TGTGCCACCTTCCGTTATTTGGGGCCGAACACTGAAGCTTTCTTT
J: TRBJ1-2; D: .; V: TRBV5-6; size: .; CDR3: CASSLEQRFNYGYTF; DNA: TGTGCCAGCAGCTTAGAGCAGCGGTTTAACTATGGCTACACCTTC
J: TRBJ1-1; D: .; V: TRBV5-4; size: .; CDR3: CASSLPGVRVAFF; DNA: TGTGCCAGCAGCTTGCCAGGGGTTAGGGTAGCTTTCTTT
J: TRBJ2-7; D: .; V: TRBV11-2; size: .; CDR3: CASSSLRNEQYF; DNA: TGTGCCAGCAGCTCTTTGAGGAACGAGCAGTACTTC
J: TRBJ1-1; D: .; V: TRBV18; size: .; CDR3: CASSPWGLNTEAFF; DNA: TGTGCCAGCTCTCCCTGGGGTTTGAACACTGAAGCTTTCTTT
J: TRBJ2-5; D: .; V: TRBV6-6; size: .; CDR3: CASGSSREETQYF; DNA: TGTGCCTCAGGGTCGTCCAGGGAGGAGACCCAGTACTTC
J: TRBJ2-7; D: TRBD2; V: TRBV19; size: .; CDR3: CASSPLGSGGNSYEQYF; DNA: TGTGCCAGTAGCCCACTCGGTAGCGGGGGCAACTCCTACGAGCAGTACTTC
J: TRBJ1-2; D: .; V: TRBV7-9; size: .; CDR3: CASSLIPQDYGYTF; DNA: TGTGCCAGCAGCTTAATCCCCCAAGACTATGGCTACACCTTC
J: TRBJ1-5; D: .; V: TRBV19; size: .; CDR3: CASSTGTLRDQPQHF; DNA: TGTGCCAGTAGTACCGGGACACTCAGAGATCAGCCCCAGCATTTT
J: TRBJ2-1; D: .; V: TRBV5-1; size: .; CDR3: CASSFGGVSYNEQFF; DNA: TGCGCCAGCAGCTTCGGAGGGGTCTCCTACAATGAGCAGTTCTTC